The present entry profiles one TCR beta chain with its context. Its antigen specificity is not known. Per-base qualities were not stored, and no clone one base away is much larger. The treatment or condition label here, explained by the study, means: high-dose cyclophosphamide on days +3 and +4 as single-agent GVHD prophylaxis. Busulfan and fludarabine conditioning, a related or unrelated marrow graft, and cyclophosphamide on days +3 and +4 were given to PTCy patients. PTCy-treated patients were drawn from a prospective multi-institutional clinical trial. Mononuclear cells from peripheral blood and bone marrow were separated by Ficoll-Hypaque density centrifugation and then cryopreserved. This sample was taken from a study of T cells after posttransplantation cyclophosphamide listed by TCRdb under 2016. Notes on the research overall: Using TRB sequencing, the study followed how the T cell repertoire rebuilt after myeloablative bone marrow transplantation with posttransplantation cyclophosphamide given as GVHD prophylaxis. Blood from every one of the 30 or so PTCy patients who had 1-year posttransplant specimens underwent TRB sequencing. Antigen receptor sequencing was done on samples from over 30 PTCy-treated patients and from more than 15 related bone marrow donors of those patients. TRA and TRB clonality were tightly correlated in 10 or so samples, so subsequent TCR analyses focused on TRB only. TRB sequencing was also done on up to roughly 3 additional blood samples from 2 to 5.2 years after transplant in 3 patients, and on pretransplant blood from 4 patients. Public TRB sequences were searched against a database of over 3,000 sequences associated with responses to pathogens, tumor antigens, self-antigens and alloantigens. General findings and caveats noted by the study authors: Across 45 or so patients, TRB clonality was highly associated with recipient CMV seropositivity and CMV reactivation, and PTCy diversity was similar to diversity in CNI/methotrexate controls. At 1-2 months, donor-recipient similarity was low but rose over the first year, and the later blood repertoires were often dominated by donor CD8+ memory clones. The TRB repertoires of T cells infiltrating skin or the GI tract showed only limited overlap with the TRB repertoires found in blood.

Genomic DNA was used for TRB sequencing, which was performed with the immunoSEQ assay at survey resolution or with the hsTCRB kit. As for how the authors treated the data: The immunoSEQ software handled initial read processing, and the LymphoSeq R package was used for repertoire analyses. Clonality was computed as 1 minus normalized Shannon entropy, and a Gini coefficient was also calculated for each TRB dataset. To infer phenotypes in unsorted samples, TRB sequences from sorted subsets of the recipient or donor were mapped onto the unsorted samples of the same recipient. What TCRdb holds here is the immuneACCESS table cut down to in-frame rearrangements. Part of the clones is not present; checked against another copy, under half of the missing clones reflect an unresolved V gene, and the others are unexplained. The V and J calls and clone size were taken over from that table, and D and trimming were inferred from the DNA. The sample has thousands of clones on record, roughly 84% of them singletons. Roughly 20% of the sample is held by the ten biggest clonotypes.

The sample consisted of PBMCs, taken after allogeneic stem cell transplant with posttransplant cyclophosphamide. This sequence was found in a female patient aged 40 to 50 who received an allogeneic stem cell transplant from an unrelated donor, was CMV-positive, and had no GVHD. Some T cells may originate with the graft donor following a transplant.

The DNA sequence is given as TGTGCCAGCAGCCCCCGAGAGGCAGGGCAGGGTTTCTCTGGAAACACCATATATTTT. Translated, it gives CASSPREAGQGFSGNTIYF. The sequence links TRBV7-6 to TRBJ1-3; TRBD1 could be the D gene, as 5 bases match. CDR1 and CDR2, looked up from the germline V gene, are SGHVS and FNYEAQ. The trim is 5 bases for V and 0 bases for J, with a gap of 23 bases between the germline ends. The CDR3, from cysteine to phenylalanine, totals 19 residues. The DNA shown is the 57-base CDR3, in frame from base 1.